This T cell receptor beta chain emerged from a study of T cells in Graves' hyperthyroidism and ophthalmopathy. The CDR3 is 15 amino acids. Trimming left V 0 bases short and J 5 bases short, with 11 bases between. CDR1 LGHNA and CDR2 YNFKEQ come from the germline V gene. TCR beta CDR3 regions were amplified from RNA. An initial round of RT-PCR targeting the TCR CDR3 relied on the HTBI primer set. TCRdb re-analysed the multiplex PCR reads in MiXCR, keeping a single row per CDR3 protein. Here the sample spans under 450,000 distinct CDR3 sequences, 17% being singletons. Overall study results and limits: Most expanded thyroid clonotypes above 0.001 recurred in blood.

This clonotype was detected a few times. Its antigen remains unidentified. Patients aged 18 to 65 had newly diagnosed hyperthyroidism lasting under 2 months. It was at first hyperthyroidism diagnosis, before any ophthalmopathy symptoms, that the blood sample was taken. This clonotype was sampled from a woman younger than 45 with Graves' hyperthyroidism that later progressed to Graves' ophthalmopathy. The V gene is TRBV4-2, the J gene TRBJ1-5, with TRBD1 as a possible D gene (6 bases). Sequencing was carried out using blood. For the CDR3, the DNA is TGTGCCAGCAGCCAAGAACGGGGGCCTTATCAGCCCCAGCATTTT. It yields the protein CASSQERGPYQPQHF.